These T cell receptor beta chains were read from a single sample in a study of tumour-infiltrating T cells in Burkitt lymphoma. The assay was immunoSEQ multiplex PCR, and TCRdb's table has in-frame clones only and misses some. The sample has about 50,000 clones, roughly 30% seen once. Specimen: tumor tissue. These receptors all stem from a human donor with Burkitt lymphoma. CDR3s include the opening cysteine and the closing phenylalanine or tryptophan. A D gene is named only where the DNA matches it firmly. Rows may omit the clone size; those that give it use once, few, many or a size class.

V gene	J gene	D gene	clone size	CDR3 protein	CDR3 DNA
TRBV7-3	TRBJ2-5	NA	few	CASSLSGGSQETQYF	TGTGCCAGCAGCTTAAGCGGGGGCTCCCAAGAGACCCAGTACTTC
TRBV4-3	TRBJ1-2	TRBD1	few	CASSQEHTGDYGYTF	TGCGCCAGCAGCCAAGAACACACAGGGGACTATGGCTACACCTTC
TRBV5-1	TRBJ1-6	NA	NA	CASSLLGQYNSPLHF	TGCGCCAGCAGCTTGTTGGGACAATATAATTCACCCCTCCACTTT
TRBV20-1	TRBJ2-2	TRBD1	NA	CSAHTGVEVFF	TGCAGTGCTCACACAGGGGTAGAGGTGTTTTTT
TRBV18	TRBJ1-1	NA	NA	CASSPIRDTEAFF	TGTGCCAGCTCACCTATACGGGACACTGAAGCTTTCTTT
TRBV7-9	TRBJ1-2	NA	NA	CASSEGRGNYGYTF	TGTGCCAGCAGCGAAGGGAGGGGTAACTATGGCTACACCTTC
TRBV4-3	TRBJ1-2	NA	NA	CASSLRLLLTREGKYGYTF	TGCGCCAGCAGCCTGCGCTTGCTCCTAACCCGGGAGGGCAAGTATGGCTACACCTTC
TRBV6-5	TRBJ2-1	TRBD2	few	CASSYPAGAHNEQFF	TGTGCCAGCAGTTACCCAGCGGGGGCCCACAATGAGCAGTTCTTC
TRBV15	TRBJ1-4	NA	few	CATSRGGGDEKLFF	TGTGCCACCAGCAGAGGAGGGGGGGATGAAAAACTGTTTTTT
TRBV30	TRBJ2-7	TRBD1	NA	CAWTRGFYPYEQYF	TGTGCCTGGACCAGGGGGTTTTATCCCTACGAGCAGTACTTC
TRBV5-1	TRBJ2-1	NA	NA	CASSAAGTRAGGEQFF	TGCGCCAGCAGCGCTGCCGGGACACGTGCCGGGGGTGAGCAGTTCTTC
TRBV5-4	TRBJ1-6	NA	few	CASSTGAGYNSPLHF	TGTGCCAGCAGCACCGGGGCGGGGTATAATTCACCCCTCCACTTT
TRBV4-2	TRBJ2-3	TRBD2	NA	CASSLLGVRGGAADTQYF	TGTGCCAGCAGCCTACTGGGGGTTCGCGGGGGGGCCGCAGATACGCAGTATTTT
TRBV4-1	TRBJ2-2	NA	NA	CASSHSQRVSGELFF	TGCGCCAGCAGCCACTCCCAGCGGGTCTCCGGGGAGCTGTTTTTT
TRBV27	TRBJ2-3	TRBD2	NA	CASSFFAGGPDTQYF	TGTGCCAGCAGTTTTTTTGCGGGGGGCCCAGATACGCAGTATTTT
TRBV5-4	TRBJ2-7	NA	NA	CASSLRGEQYF	TGTGCCAGCAGCTTGAGGGGGGAGCAGTACTTC
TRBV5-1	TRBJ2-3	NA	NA	CASSLATRKDTQYF	TGCGCCAGCAGCTTGGCCACTAGGAAGGATACGCAGTATTTT
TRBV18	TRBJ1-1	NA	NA	CASSRDLRAGELDTEAFF	TGTGCCAGCTCGCGGGATCTGAGGGCAGGGGAGTTAGACACTGAAGCTTTCTTT
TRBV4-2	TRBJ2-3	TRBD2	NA	CASRTMSGDTDTQYF	TGTGCCAGCAGGACCATGAGCGGGGACACAGATACGCAGTATTTT
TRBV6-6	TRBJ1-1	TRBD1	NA	CASSFPGTGGTEAFF	TGTGCCAGCAGTTTCCCCGGGACAGGTGGGACTGAAGCTTTCTTT
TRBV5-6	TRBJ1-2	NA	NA	CASRPGRNGNYGYTF	TGTGCCAGCAGACCTGGGCGCAACGGCAACTATGGCTACACCTTC
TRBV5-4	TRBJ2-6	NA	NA	CASSLRLAGSGANVLTF	TGTGCCAGCAGCTTGCGACTCGCCGGCTCTGGGGCCAACGTCCTGACTTTC
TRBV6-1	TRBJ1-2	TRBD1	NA	CASVGTAYGYTF	TGTGCCAGCGTGGGGACAGCCTATGGCTACACCTTC
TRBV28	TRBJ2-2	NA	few	CASSLQRFAGELFF	TGTGCCAGCAGCCTACAAAGGTTTGCCGGGGAGCTGTTTTTT
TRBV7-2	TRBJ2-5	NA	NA	CASSLNFQETQYF	TGTGCCAGCAGCTTAAACTTTCAAGAGACCCAGTACTTC
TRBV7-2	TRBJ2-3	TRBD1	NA	CASSRRTGEFTDTQYF	TGTGCCAGCAGCCGAAGGACAGGGGAGTTTACAGATACGCAGTATTTT
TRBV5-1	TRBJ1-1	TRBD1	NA	CASSLGTGVEAFF	TGCGCCAGCAGCTTAGGGACAGGGGTTGAAGCTTTCTTT
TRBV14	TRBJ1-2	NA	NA	CASSQGIDSIDGYTF	TGTGCCAGCAGCCAAGGTATTGACAGTATAGATGGCTACACCTTC
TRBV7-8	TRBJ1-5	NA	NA	CASSPERDQPQHF	TGTGCCAGCAGCCCGGAGAGAGATCAGCCCCAGCATTTT
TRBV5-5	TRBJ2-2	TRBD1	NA	CASSLSGTGDTGELFF	TGTGCCAGCAGCTTATCCGGGACAGGGGACACCGGGGAGCTGTTTTTT
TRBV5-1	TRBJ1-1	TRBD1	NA	CASSLGQGMIAFF	TGCGCCAGCAGCTTGGGACAGGGCATGATAGCTTTCTTT
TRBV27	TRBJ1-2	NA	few	CASSLGGRGRPYGYTF	TGTGCCAGCAGTTTAGGGGGCAGGGGTCGACCTTATGGCTACACCTTC
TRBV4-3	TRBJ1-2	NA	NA	CASSQEGARSFYGYTF	TGCGCCAGCAGCCAAGAAGGGGCCCGGTCTTTCTATGGCTACACCTTC
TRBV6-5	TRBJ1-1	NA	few	CASTADMGTEAFF	TGTGCCAGCACCGCGGACATGGGCACTGAAGCTTTCTTT
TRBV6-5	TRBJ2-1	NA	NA	CASSYVGGDNEQFF	TGTGCCAGCAGTTACGTCGGCGGGGACAATGAGCAGTTCTTC
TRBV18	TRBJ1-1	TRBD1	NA	CASSPQGTGVTEAFF	TGTGCCAGCTCACCACAAGGGACAGGGGTCACTGAAGCTTTCTTT
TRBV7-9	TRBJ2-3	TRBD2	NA	CASSRLAGGPDTQYF	TGTGCCAGCAGCCGCCTAGCGGGGGGCCCCGATACGCAGTATTTT
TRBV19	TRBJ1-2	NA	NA	CASNGRANYGYTF	TGTGCCAGTAATGGCAGGGCTAACTATGGCTACACCTTC
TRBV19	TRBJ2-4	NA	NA	CASSTLKGAKNIQYF	TGTGCCAGTAGTACCCTTAAGGGAGCCAAAAACATTCAGTACTTC
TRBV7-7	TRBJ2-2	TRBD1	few	CASSQGADGELFF	TGTGCCAGCAGCCAGGGGGCAGACGGGGAGCTGTTTTTT